The 9 T cell receptor beta chains given below trace back to one sample, sequenced in a study of cytomegalovirus exposure and HLA in healthy donors (dated by TCRdb to about 2017). Receptor libraries were prepared by the immunoSEQ multiplex PCR assay. For the multiplex PCR, a mixture combining 60 forward primers for TCR Vbeta segments and 13 reverse primers for TCR Jbeta segments was used. TCRdb carries this immuneACCESS record with in-frame sequences only. Its versions omit some clonotypes, under half of them owing to an unresolved V gene in the studies checked, with the rest unexplained. For this sample there are about 220,000 clones; over 80% appear just once. Over 0.65% of the sample belongs to the ten largest clones. The material sequenced was PBMCs. These receptors all stem from a boy aged 2 to 10 in good health and CMV-seronegative.

The CDR3 region is CASSLQLAGTDTQYF. The CDR3 coding sequence is TGTGCCAGCAGCTTACAACTAGCGGGCACAGATACGCAGTATTTT. V gene TRBV5-6 combines with J gene TRBJ2-3; 8 bases map to TRBD2. Trimming at V came to 2 bases and at J to 1 base, leaving 3 bases not matched to a gene. The CDR3 totals 15 residues. CDR1 is SGHDT, CDR2 YYEEEE, per germline.

V gene TRBV7-2 combines with J gene TRBJ2-1; possible D gene TRBD2, 6 bases. V dropped 1 base and J dropped 6 bases, with 7 bases sitting between them. CDR3 length: 13 amino acids. Germline loops: CDR1 SGHTA, CDR2 FQGNSA. The CDR3 is CASSLGLVNEQFF. CDR3 nucleotide sequence: TGTGCCAGCAGCTTAGGACTAGTCAATGAGCAGTTCTTC.

The chain joins TRBV27 to TRBJ2-2, with 9 bases identical to TRBD2. This CDR3 has 18 residues. The V gene end was trimmed by 2 bases and the J gene end by 4 bases; junction bases not matched to a gene: 11. CDR1 and CDR2 from the germline V gene are MNHEY and SMNVEV (reference sequence). This chain's CDR3 is CASSLLALERGATGELFF. CDR3 nucleotides: TGTGCCAGCAGTTTACTCGCCCTCGAGCGGGGGGCCACCGGGGAGCTGTTTTTT.

The chain combines TRBV20-1 with TRBJ1-1, with TRBD1 identical over 10 bases. The CDR3 sequence is 11 residues long. From germline, CDR1 is DFQATT and CDR2 SNEGSKA (reference sequence). Unmatched junction bases numbered 3, after V lost 3 bases and J lost 11 bases. The CDR3 protein is CSASKTGGAFF. The CDR3 nucleotides read TGCAGTGCTAGTAAGACAGGGGGCGCTTTCTTT.

This rearrangement joins TRBV6-8 to TRBJ1-2; 7 bases line up with TRBD1. With V trimmed by 4 bases and J by 8 bases, 16 bases remained unmatched. This CDR3 has 16 residues. Germline V gene lookup returns CDR1 MNHGY and CDR2 SAAAGT. This chain's CDR3 is CASSSHPGQLSVGYTF. CDR3 sequence (DNA): TGTGCCAGCAGTTCTCACCCGGGACAGCTTAGCGTAGGCTACACCTTC.

This rearrangement joins TRBV9 to TRBJ1-2; a weak D match, TRBD1 (5 bases). CDR1 is SGDLS and CDR2 is YYNGEE in the germline V gene. Trimming took off 4 bases at V and 2 bases at J, with 15 bases between the two ends. The CDR3 consists of 15 residues. The chain's CDR3 is CASSTGLTLNYGYTF. Written as DNA, the CDR3 is TGTGCCAGCAGCACGGGACTGACCTTAAACTATGGCTACACCTTC.

The chain combines TRBV9 with TRBJ1-3, with D tentatively TRBD1 (5 bases). Germline V gene lookup returns CDR1 SGDLS and CDR2 YYNGEE. V lost 8 bases and J lost 8, with 14 bases in between. This CDR3 has 12 residues. CDR3 bases: TGTGCCAGGCTAGGGGCGGACGACACCATATATTTT. Translated: CARLGADDTIYF.

This chain uses TRBV5-4 with TRBJ2-1; a possible D gene is TRBD1 (5 bases). This CDR3 has 15 amino acids. From germline, CDR1 is SGHNT and CDR2 YYREEE (reference sequence). V shed 2 bases and J shed 0 bases, with 9 bases lying between them. CDR3 sequence reads: CASSFDRASYNEQFF. CDR3 coding DNA: TGTGCCAGCAGCTTCGACAGAGCCTCCTACAATGAGCAGTTCTTC.

The genes are TRBV6-5 and TRBJ2-7; D may be TRBD1 (5 bases). The CDR3 is 12 amino acids. Germline values: CDR1 MNHEY, CDR2 SVGAGI. V dropped 5 bases and J dropped 2 bases, with 7 bases sitting between them. The CDR3 spells CASSTRAYEQYF. The CDR3 nucleotides are TGTGCCAGCAGTACCAGGGCCTACGAGCAGTACTTC.